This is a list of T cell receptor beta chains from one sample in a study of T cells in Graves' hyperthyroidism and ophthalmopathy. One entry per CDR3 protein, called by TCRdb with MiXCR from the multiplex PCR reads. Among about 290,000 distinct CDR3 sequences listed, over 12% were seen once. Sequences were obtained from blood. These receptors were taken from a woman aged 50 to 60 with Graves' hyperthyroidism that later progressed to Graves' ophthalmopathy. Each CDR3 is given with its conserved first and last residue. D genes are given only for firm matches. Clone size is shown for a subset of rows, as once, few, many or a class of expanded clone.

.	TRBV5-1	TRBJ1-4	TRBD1	CASSKGQGGNEKLFF	TGCGCCAGCAGCAAGGGACAGGGGGGGAATGAAAAACTGTTTTTT
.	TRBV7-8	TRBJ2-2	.	CASSLDRASTGELFF	TGTGCCAGCAGCTTAGATCGCGCGAGCACCGGGGAGCTGTTTTTT
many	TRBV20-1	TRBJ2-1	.	CSAPRLPYNEQFF	TGCAGTGCCCCGAGACTACCCTACAATGAGCAGTTCTTC
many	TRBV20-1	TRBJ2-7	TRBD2	CSAGAGPSYEQYF	TGCAGTGCTGGAGCGGGACCTTCCTACGAGCAGTACTTC
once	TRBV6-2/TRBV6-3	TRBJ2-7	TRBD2	CASSPLPLAGSSYEQYF	TGTGCCAGCAGCCCCCTCCCCCTAGCGGGGAGCTCCTACGAGCAGTACTTC
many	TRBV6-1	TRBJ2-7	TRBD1	CASRPDRAPRDYEQYF	TGTGCCAGCAGACCCGACAGGGCCCCCAGGGACTACGAGCAGTACTTC
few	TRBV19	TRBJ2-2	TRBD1	CASKQGAGELFF	TGTGCCAGTAAACAGGGGGCCGGGGAGCTGTTTTTT
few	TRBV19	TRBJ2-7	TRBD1	CASSMDRGSYEQYF	TGTGCCAGTAGCATGGACAGGGGAAGCTACGAGCAGTACTTC
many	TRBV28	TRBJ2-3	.	CASSSPGVGADTQYF	TGTGCCAGCAGTTCTCCGGGGGTAGGGGCAGATACGCAGTATTTT
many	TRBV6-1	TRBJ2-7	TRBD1	CASIKQGATYEQYF	TGTGCCAGCATCAAACAGGGGGCCACCTACGAGCAGTACTTC
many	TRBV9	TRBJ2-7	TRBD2	CASSHLGGSPYEQYF	TGTGCCAGCAGCCACTTGGGCGGGAGTCCCTACGAGCAGTACTTC
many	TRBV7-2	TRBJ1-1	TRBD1	CASSLPGQGANTEAFF	TGTGCCAGCAGCCTCCCGGGACAGGGGGCGAACACTGAAGCTTTCTTT
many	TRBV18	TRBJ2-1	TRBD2	CASSPPIKREIEQFF	TGTGCCAGCTCACCACCGATTAAGCGGGAGATTGAGCAGTTCTTC
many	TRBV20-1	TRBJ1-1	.	CSAPMGGVNTEAFF	TGCAGTGCTCCAATGGGGGGCGTGAACACTGAAGCTTTCTTT
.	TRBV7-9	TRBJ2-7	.	CASSAHPTEGRTYEQYF	TGTGCCAGCAGCGCCCATCCGACCGAAGGCAGGACCTACGAGCAGTACTTC
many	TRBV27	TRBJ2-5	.	CASSLWGATQETQYF	TGTGCCAGCAGTTTATGGGGGGCTACACAAGAGACCCAGTACTTC
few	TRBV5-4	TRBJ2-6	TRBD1	CASNLQGAGANVLTF	TGTGCCAGCAATTTACAGGGGGCTGGGGCCAACGTCCTGACTTTC
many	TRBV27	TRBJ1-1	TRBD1	CATSDRENTEAFF	TGTGCCACTTCGGACAGGGAGAACACTGAAGCTTTCTTT
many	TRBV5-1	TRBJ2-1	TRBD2	CASSFLTSGNYNEQFF	TGCGCCAGCAGCTTCCTGACTAGCGGGAACTACAATGAGCAGTTCTTC
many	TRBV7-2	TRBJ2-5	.	CASSLEQAEETQYF	TGTGCCAGCAGCCTAGAGCAGGCTGAAGAGACCCAGTACTTC
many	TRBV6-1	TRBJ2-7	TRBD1	CASSVGQGSYEQYF	TGTGCCAGCAGTGTTGGACAGGGCTCCTACGAGCAGTACTTC
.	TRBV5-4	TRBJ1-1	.	CASSLAQAQNTEAFF	TGTGCCAGCAGCTTGGCTCAAGCACAGAACACTGAAGCTTTCTTT
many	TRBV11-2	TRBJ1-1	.	CASSLDPSVNTEAFF	TGTGCCAGCAGCTTAGATCCTTCGGTGAACACTGAAGCTTTCTTT
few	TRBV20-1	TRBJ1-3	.	CSAREGSRGNTIYF	TGCAGTGCTAGAGAGGGCTCGAGAGGAAACACCATATATTTT
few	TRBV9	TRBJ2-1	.	CASSTRLVSGSYNEQFF	TGTGCCAGCAGCACTCGACTAGTATCCGGCTCCTACAATGAGCAGTTCTTC
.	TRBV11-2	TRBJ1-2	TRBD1	CASSLPPQGAGGYTF	TGTGCCAGCAGCTTGCCCCCACAGGGGGCGGGTGGCTACACCTTC